This entry features one T cell receptor beta chain sequence. Its antigen remains unknown. The record originates from a study of shared clonotypes between healthy human individuals. For the study at large: Per donor, three plates held CD4 naive cells, three held CD4 memory, two held CD8 naive and one held CD8 memory.

V lost 6 bases and J lost 8, with 7 bases in between. This CDR3 spans 11 amino acids. Germline CDR1 SGHAT, CDR2 FQNNGV. For sorted subsets, roughly 210 ng DNA per replicate equaled 30,000 or so T cell genomes. The assay was immunoSEQ multiplex PCR, and TCRdb's table has in-frame clones only and misses some. The sample lists under 1,100,000 clones, about four fifths occurring once. Study-level points and caveats: In a handful of donors, about 5% of naive CD4 clonotypes appeared in common. Naive subsets, compared against memory subsets, generally had larger estimated richness values.

The gene calls are TRBV11-2 and TRBJ1-4, with D unresolved. The sequence came from a man younger than 35 in good health. Some clones in this sample may be carry-over from other donors' samples. Sequencing used memory CD4+ T cells from PBMCs. The subset: CD45RA-negative fraction. The CDR3 DNA follows: TGTGCCAGCAGGAACGTGGAAAAACTGTTTTTT. Protein product: CASRNVEKLFF. Full variable domain (missing parts from reference TRBV11-2 and TRBJ1-4): EAGVAQSPRYKIIEKRQSVAFWCNPISGHATLYWYQQILGQGPKLLIQFQNNGVVDDSQLPKDRFSAERLKGVDSTLKIQPAKLEDSAVYLCASRNVEKLFFGSGTQLSVL.